This TCR beta chain stems from a study of shared clonotypes between healthy human individuals (dated by TCRdb to the early 2020s). About the investigation overall: Three men and a couple of women, aged 18 to 49 years, made up the cohort. Per donor, three plates each were used for CD4 naive and CD4 memory, two for CD8 naive, and one for CD8 memory. To estimate repertoire size and how much clonotype sharing occurs between individuals, the study deeply sequenced the blood TCR repertoires of five or six healthy adults. Different laboratories and diverse techniques were used to prepare libraries and sequence TCR repertoires, to increase sequencing depth and limit assay-specific biases. Each donor's leukapheresis produced roughly between roughly 0.9 and 9 billion PBMCs.

The donors were healthy, HIV-negative adults with no recently reported acute infections or vaccinations. All donors were Caucasian adults living in Nashville, Tennessee, USA. CD4+ T cells were enriched by magnetic negative selection, after which naive cells were positively selected on CD45RA and the negative fraction was taken as the memory subset. Blood was collected by leukapheresis, and PBMCs were isolated by Ficoll-Histopaque density gradient centrifugation and then cryopreserved in liquid nitrogen vapor phase. Purity and quantity of every magnetically sorted T cell population were checked by analytical flow cytometry. Each sorted fraction had its genomic DNA isolated and then quantified by UV absorbance on a Nanodrop 2000c. Using the deep immunoSEQ assay, multiplex PCR amplified TCR CDR3 regions from genomic DNA. Extracted genomic DNA from each cell subset was distributed evenly across all wells of several immunoSEQ 96-well plates, and each plate was treated as a replicate. For sorted subsets, roughly 200 ng genomic DNA, equal to tens of thousands of T cell genomes, was loaded into each replicate PCR. Purified libraries were quantified with a Qubit 3.0 fluorometer, sized on a Bioanalyzer 2100, and re-quantified with the KAPA Library Quantification kit. Every immunoSEQ 96-well plate was sequenced on a dedicated single-read 150-cycle Illumina NextSeq 550 flow cell. As for how the authors treated the data: Because the immunoSEQ output held only junctional sequences and lacked quality scores, the filtering could not match the filtering applied to full-length reads. To assign V/J genes and CDR3, sequences were annotated using PyIR, a Python wrapper for IgBLAST v1.9, with IMGT germline references. Reads were filtered out if the reads had weak V/J assignments (E-value above 1e-6), no CDR3, stop codons, out-of-frame junctions, or ambiguous translated residues. A V3J clonotype was defined by an identical inferred V gene, J gene, and CDR3 amino acid sequence. Percentage overlap between repertoires was computed as shared unique clonotypes divided by the size of the smaller repertoire. RTK rarefaction, the Chao1 estimator, and Recon v2.1 estimates of unobserved clonotypes were used to assess repertoire richness. Generation probabilities for all TCRbeta clonotypes obtained by the gDNA method from several donors were computed using OLGA. TCRdb carries this immuneACCESS record with in-frame sequences only. Its versions omit some clonotypes, under half of them owing to an unresolved V gene in the studies checked, with the rest unexplained. V, J and clone size are those of that table, while D and trimming were read from the DNA. Within this sample are some 2.3 million clones, with more than 80% of them counted one time only. The ten top clones hold roughly 0.36% of the sample.

On the study overall, not on this receptor specifically: Estimated clonotype richness was generally larger for naive than for memory subsets. Sampling was limited to blood, and TCR repertoires in tissue likely differ from TCR repertoires in blood. Incomplete sequencing was indicated by rarefaction of sorted-subset datasets, despite the large sequencing depth. Compared with non-shared clonotypes, clonotypes shared by all four sorted-subset donors had higher generation probabilities. Because the study included a small number of donors, the genetic and exposure-history diversity represented was limited. Sharing across a handful of donors was observed for approximately 5% of naive CD4, 3% to 4% of naive CD8, roughly 2.4% of memory CD4, and about 0.38% of memory CD8 clonotypes. Pairwise subsampling indicated that sequencing depth was expected to affect the degree of clonotype sharing among donors.

About this clone: It has no known antigen specificity. Per-base quality was not reported, and no clone a single base away is much larger than it.

The CDR3 sequence holds 12 residues, the cysteine and phenylalanine included. Only the CDR3 DNA is retained, 36 bases long and in frame from the first base. The sample comprised naive CD4+ T cells from PBMCs. The meaning of the sample's cell subset or site label: CD45RA+ positively selected. The V and J genes are TRBV12-2 and TRBJ2-7. TRBV12-2 is an annotated pseudogene. The receptor was isolated from a man younger than 30 in good health. Some clones in this sample may be carry-over from other donors' samples. This receptor has the CDR3 CASRRDAYEQYF. The bases read TGTGCAAGTCGCCGAGACGCATACGAGCAGTACTTC.